A single TCR beta chain is shown here with its context. Its specificity is unknown. Germline lookup yields CDR1 MNHNY and CDR2 SVGAGI (reference sequence). J gave up 0 bases and V 0 bases, and 5 bases lay outside the gene matches. CDR3 length: 16 amino acids. The data belong to a study of cytomegalovirus exposure and HLA in healthy donors. Study-level results: In a later analysis, TCR beta V- and J-gene trimming was associated with a missense DCLRE1C variant.

13 Jbeta primers and 60 Vbeta primers were used for the PCR. The data were produced by immunoSEQ multiplex PCR, yet TCRdb's version contains in-frame clones alone and is incomplete. Of 200,000 to 250,000 clones listed, over 70% are singletons. This clonotype was obtained from a boy between 2 and 10 years old in good health and CMV-seronegative. The sequencing input was PBMCs. The chain joins TRBV6-6 to TRBJ2-7, with 7 bases fitting TRBD1. The DNA of the CDR3 is TGTGCCAGCAGTTACTCGACAGGGACGGTCTCCTACGAGCAGTACTTC. It translates to CASSYSTGTVSYEQYF.